This TCR beta chain was sequenced for a study of T cells after yellow fever vaccination. This CDR3 has 16 residues. Germline V lookup: CDR1 MNHNY, CDR2 SVGAGI (reference sequence). V was trimmed by 7 bases and J by 5 bases, leaving 20 bases between them. The 5'RACE template-switching step produced TCR cDNA and added a universal primer site and UMIs. TCRdb passed the 5' RACE reads through MiXCR, listing each CDR3 protein once. This sample carries 200,000 to 250,000 distinct CDR3 sequences, roughly 3.3% of them seen once, and the ten largest clones take about 3.3%. This clonotype was found a few times. Its cognate antigen is unknown. Study-wide results and limits: Highly abundant clonotypes carried over from the bulk population could end up in FACS-sorted repertoires as contaminants.

The source is a man aged 18 to 29 who received the YFV17D yellow fever vaccine. The source material was CD4+ T cells sorted from PBMCs, sampled 10 days after the yellow fever booster vaccination. This chain uses TRBV6-6 with TRBJ1-4; possible D gene TRBD1, 6 bases. CDR3 loop: CASTFFQGIGNEKLFF. The CDR3 DNA reads as TGTGCCAGCACCTTCTTCCAGGGGATCGGAAATGAAAAACTGTTTTTT.